The sequence of this T cell receptor beta chain was determined in a study of naive and memory T cell subsets. The V gene's germline CDR1 is SQVTM and CDR2 ANQGSEA. This CDR3 region has 14 residues. The ends lost 6 bases at V and 1 base at J; junction bases unmatched: 5. The beta constant-region primer was an equimolar mix of two oligonucleotides covering TRBC1 and TRBC2. One entry per CDR3 protein, called by TCRdb with MiXCR from the UMI-ligation and nested PCR reads. The repertoire holds more than 35,000 distinct CDR3 sequences, with 13% as singletons. Alpha and beta libraries were amplified separately from the second PCR onward. Sequential positive selection took CD4 T cells first, then CD8 T cells. The table lists this clonotype with many counts.

V and J are TRBV29-1 and TRBJ2-2; 7 nucleotides align to TRBD1. The sequence came from a human donor in good health. Sequencing used effector memory CD4+ T cells from blood. Subset indicated: effector memory, CD45RA- CD27-. CDR3 bases: TGCAGCGTGCGACAGGGCGTGAACACCGGGGAGCTGTTTTTT. This translates into CSVRQGVNTGELFF.